The 23 T cell receptor beta chains reported below all come from one sample, sequenced in a study of blood T cell repertoires in COVID-19. Assay: immunoSEQ multiplex PCR; the TCRdb copy retains only in-frame clones and omits some. The repertoire holds about 440,000 clones, with roughly 85% as singletons. Sequencing input: PBMCs or T cells enriched from blood (not recorded which). All receptors come from a woman aged 18-29 years with acute COVID-19.

The chain uses TRBV7-2 and TRBJ2-7; weak D call: TRBD2 (6 bases). V lost 3 bases, J lost 5 bases, and 14 bases lay in between. Germline V lookup: CDR1 SGHTA, CDR2 FQGNSA. The CDR3 runs to 14 residues. DNA for the CDR3: TGTGCCAGCAGCTTGGACGGGACTCTTGACGAGCAGTACTTC. Translated, it gives CASSLDGTLDEQYF.

CDR3 protein: CASREQGANVLTF. Written as DNA, the CDR3 is TGCGCCAGCAGAGAACAGGGGGCCAACGTCCTGACTTTC. The J gene is TRBJ2-6, the V gene TRBV5-1; D gene uncertain. CDR1 and CDR2 (germline): SGHRS, YFSETQ. The CDR3 covers 13 residues. V shed 5 bases and J shed 4 bases, with 7 bases lying between them.

The CDR3 DNA follows: TGTGCCAGCAACCGAGACAGGGGCCAGACTAGCGGACATCCTTACAATGAGCAGTTCTTC. This translates into CASNRDRGQTSGHPYNEQFF. The gene calls are TRBV13 and TRBJ2-1; tentative D call: TRBD2 (9 bases). Between the trimmed V and J ends, which lost 7 bases and 4 bases, there was a span of 32 bases. The germline V gene has CDR1 PRHDT and CDR2 FYEKMQ (reference sequence). This CDR3 contains 20 residues.

The chain couples TRBV24-1 to TRBJ2-1; D is perhaps TRBD1 (5 bases). Trimming removed 9 bases from V and 6 bases from J, with 11 bases in between. In germline, CDR1 is KGHDR, CDR2 SFDVKD. This CDR3 has 12 amino acids. CDR3: CATQGSLNEQFF. DNA for the CDR3: TGTGCCACCCAGGGCTCACTCAATGAGCAGTTCTTC.

The chain uses TRBV4-1 and TRBJ1-2; perhaps TRBD1 as D (6 bases). CDR1 and CDR2 from the germline V gene are MGHRA and YSYEKL. The CDR3 consists of 15 residues. Trimming cost V 4 bases and J 1 base, with 13 bases left between them. DNA of the CDR3: TGCGCCAGCAGCCTCGTAAGGGACAATAACTATGGCTACACCTTC. This encodes CASSLVRDNNYGYTF.

This sequence joins TRBV18 and TRBJ1-5; the D is unclear. This CDR3 has 14 residues. Trimming took 2 bases from V and 5 from J, leaving 10 bases between them. CDR1 KGHSH and CDR2 LQKENI come from the germline V gene. The CDR3 DNA sequence: TGTGCCAGCTCACCATCGGGGATAGATCAGCCCCAGCATTTT. Translated: CASSPSGIDQPQHF.

The chain combines TRBV29-1 with TRBJ2-7; a possible D gene is TRBD1 (6 bases). CDR3 size: 15 residues. V was clipped by 0 bases and J by 0 bases, with 12 bases between them. CDR1 SQVTM and CDR2 ANQGSEA come from the germline V gene. The CDR3 is CSVEELEGGSYEQYF. CDR3 nucleotides: TGCAGCGTTGAAGAACTAGAAGGGGGCTCCTACGAGCAGTACTTC.

This clone was seen a handful of times. The chain uses TRBV19 and TRBJ1-6; D is ambiguous. This CDR3 has 10 residues. From germline, CDR1 is LNHDA and CDR2 SQIVND (reference sequence). The V end lost 9 bases, the J end lost 13 bases, and 10 bases lay between the germline ends. CDR3 amino acids: CARGLSPLHF. DNA of the CDR3: TGTGCCAGAGGACTTTCGCCCCTCCACTTT.

This chain connects TRBV7-9 to TRBJ2-3; D ambiguous. V lost 1 base to trimming and J lost 3 bases, with 8 bases between them. This CDR3 contains 14 residues. CDR1 and CDR2 (germline): SEHNR, FQNEAQ (reference sequence). The CDR3 DNA is TGTGCCAGCAGCTTAGTTCCGGGTACAGATACGCAGTATTTT. Its translation is CASSLVPGTDTQYF.

The chain is built from TRBV5-5 and TRBJ1-4, with D maybe TRBD1 (6 bases). The CDR3 extends over 14 amino acids. The germline gives CDR1 SGHKS, CDR2 YYEKEE (reference sequence). V was trimmed by 4 bases and J by 6 bases, leaving 13 bases between them. The CDR3, as DNA: TGTGCCAGCAGCAGCGGGACACTGGATGAAAAACTGTTTTTT. This sequence encodes CASSSGTLDEKLFF. Supplemented by reference TRBV5-5 and TRBJ1-4, the full variable domain reads DAGVTQSPTHLIKTRGQQVTLRCSPISGHKSVSWYQQVLGQGPQFIFQYYEKEERGRGNFPDRFSARQFPNYSSELNVNALLLGDSALYLCASSSGTLDEKLFFGSGTQLSVL.

CDR3 amino acids: CASSLRVQYNEQFF. DNA of the CDR3: TGTGCCAGCAGCTTACGGGTCCAGTACAATGAGCAGTTCTTC. The chain has TRBV7-8 and TRBJ2-1; D call uncertain. The germline V gene has CDR1 SGHVS and CDR2 FQNEAQ. The CDR3 contains 14 residues. Trimming removed 2 bases at V and 4 bases at J, with 9 bases between.

The chain joins TRBV12-3 or TRBV12-4 to TRBJ2-1, with a weak D call TRBD1 (5 bases). The CDR3 length is 11 residues. V gave up 6 bases and J gave up 7 bases, with 7 bases separating them. The DNA for the CDR3 is TGTGCCAGCAGAAGGGGTAATGAGCAGTTCTTC. Translated, it gives CASRRGNEQFF.

The chain is built from TRBV10-2 and TRBJ2-2, with TRBD1 as a possible D gene (6 bases). Germline V gives CDR1 WSHSY, CDR2 SAAADI. The V gene lost 6 bases and the J gene lost 3 bases, with 11 bases spanning the gap. The CDR3 consists of 14 residues. CDR3 bases: TGCGCCAGCAGAGATACAGGGTACACCGGGGAGCTGTTTTTT. Amino acids: CASRDTGYTGELFF.

This chain connects TRBV19 to TRBJ2-1; the D is unclear. The CDR3 contains 11 residues. CDR1 is LNHDA, CDR2 SQIVND, per germline (reference sequence). Trimming cost V 6 bases and J 6 bases, with 6 bases left between them. In nucleotides, the CDR3 is TGTGCCAGTAGAACGGGCAATGAGCAGTTCTTC. Protein sequence: CASRTGNEQFF.

The chain carries TRBV7-2 and TRBJ2-7; 7 bases line up with TRBD2. The V gene's germline CDR1 is SGHTA and CDR2 FQGNSA. Trimming removed 5 bases from V and 1 base from J; junction bases left unmatched: 11. This CDR3 is built from 16 residues. CDR3 sequence: CASSLLLGGPSYEQYF. DNA of the CDR3: TGTGCCAGCAGCCTACTCCTGGGAGGGCCTTCCTACGAGCAGTACTTC.

The chain joins TRBV7-2 to TRBJ1-4, with TRBD1 as a possible D gene (5 bases). V lost 4 bases to trimming and J lost 1 base, with 16 bases between them. The CDR3 loop spans 17 amino acids. Germline CDR1 and CDR2: SGHTA and FQGNSA. CDR3 DNA: TGTGCCAGCAGCTCGACAAGCATCGGGGGAACTAATGAAAAACTGTTTTTT. It translates to CASSSTSIGGTNEKLFF.

The CDR3 spells CASSSSNEKLFF. The CDR3 DNA sequence: TGTGCCAGCAGCTCCTCCAATGAAAAACTGTTTTTT. The chain is built from TRBV7-2 and TRBJ1-4, with D uncertain. Germline assignment: CDR1 SGHTA and CDR2 FQGNSA. The CDR3 totals 12 residues. V lost 4 bases and J lost 5, with 5 bases in between.

The V gene is TRBV6-1, the J gene TRBJ1-5; no firm D call. Germline values: CDR1 MNHNS, CDR2 SASEGT. The V gene lost 2 bases and the J gene lost 4 bases, with 9 bases spanning the gap. CDR3 length: 14 amino acids. In DNA form, the CDR3 reads TGTGCCAGCAGTGAAAGTGGGCCTAATCAGCCCCAGCATTTT. Protein product: CASSESGPNQPQHF.

V gene TRBV9 combines with J gene TRBJ2-7; D not resolved. Looked up from germline, CDR1 is SGDLS and CDR2 is YYNGEE. V shed 0 bases and J shed 2 bases, with 9 bases lying between them. The CDR3 covers 14 residues. CDR3 coding DNA: TGTGCCAGCAGCGTAGATCTAGGTACCTACGAGCAGTACTTC. Translated: CASSVDLGTYEQYF. Full variable domain (rest looked up from reference TRBV9 and TRBJ2-7): DSGVTQTPKHLITATGQRVTLRCSPRSGDLSVYWYQQSLDQGLQFLIQYYNGEERAKGNILERFSAQQFPDLHSELNLSSLELGDSALYFCASSVDLGTYEQYFGPGTRLTVT.

The count of this clone is one. V is TRBV29-1 and J is TRBJ2-1; D is undetermined. CDR1 is SQVTM and CDR2 is ANQGSEA in the germline V gene. Between the trimmed V and J ends, which lost 4 bases and 0 bases, there was a span of 7 bases. The CDR3 is 13 residues long. The CDR3 loop is CSVALNSYNEQFF. CDR3 sequence (DNA): TGCAGCGTTGCCTTAAACTCCTACAATGAGCAGTTCTTC.

The rearrangement uses TRBV7-2 and TRBJ2-1; tentative D call: TRBD2 (6 bases). Germline assignment: CDR1 SGHTA and CDR2 FQGNSA. The CDR3 spans 16 residues. V was trimmed by 2 bases and J by 3 bases, leaving 14 bases between them. As DNA, the CDR3 is TGTGCCAGCAGCTTATCCGGGACTCAACTCTACAATGAGCAGTTCTTC. It is translated as CASSLSGTQLYNEQFF.

This clone has just one count. The V and J genes are TRBV7-3 and TRBJ2-7; 7 bases match TRBD1. Trimming cost V 5 bases and J 0 bases; bases outside gene matches: 7. CDR1 SGHTA and CDR2 FQGTGA come from the germline V gene. The CDR3 covers 15 residues. CDR3 in DNA: TGTGCCAGCAGCCTACTTCCAGGGGGCTCCTACGAGCAGTACTTC. It is translated as CASSLLPGGSYEQYF.

The V gene is TRBV19, the J gene TRBJ2-1; 7 bases fit TRBD2. The CDR3 contains 15 residues. Losses at the gene ends were 10 bases for V and 4 bases for J; bases not matched to a gene: 13. Per the germline V gene, CDR1 is LNHDA and CDR2 is SQIVND (reference sequence). The CDR3 sequence is CATTPGAGIYNEQFF. The DNA for the CDR3 is TGTGCCACCACTCCGGGAGCGGGGATTTACAATGAGCAGTTCTTC.